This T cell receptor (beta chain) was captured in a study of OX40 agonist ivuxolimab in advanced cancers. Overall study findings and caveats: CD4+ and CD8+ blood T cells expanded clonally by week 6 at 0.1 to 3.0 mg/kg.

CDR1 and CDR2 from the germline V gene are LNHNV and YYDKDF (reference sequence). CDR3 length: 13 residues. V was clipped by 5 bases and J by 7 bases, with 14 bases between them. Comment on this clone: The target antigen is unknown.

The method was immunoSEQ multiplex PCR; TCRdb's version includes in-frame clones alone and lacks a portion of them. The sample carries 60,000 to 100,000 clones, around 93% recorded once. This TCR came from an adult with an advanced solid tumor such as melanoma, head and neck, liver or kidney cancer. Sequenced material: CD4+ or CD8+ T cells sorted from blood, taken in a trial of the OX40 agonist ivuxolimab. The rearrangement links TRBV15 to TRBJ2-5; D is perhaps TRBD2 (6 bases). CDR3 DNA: TGTGCCACCAGCCCCCGGGGGTACGGGACCCAGTACTTC. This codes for CATSPRGYGTQYF.